The subject of this entry is one T cell receptor beta chain. This table comes from immunoSEQ multiplex PCR, and its TCRdb copy is limited to in-frame clones, with some not included. The sample consists of around 130,000 clones, 86% of them appearing once. These data come from a study of blood T cell repertoires in COVID-19. As for the study in general: Samples representing acute and convalescent COVID-19 were sourced from the United States, Italy and Spain.

J was trimmed by 3 bases and V by 2 bases; bases with no gene match: 4. Germline CDR1 reads SGHRS; CDR2 reads YFSETQ. This CDR3 is built from 15 residues. Everyone who took part was about 18 to 90 years old, and they came from about 23 US areas. Clinical histories supplied by participants themselves formed the basis of cohort assignment. This receptor was obtained from a woman in her forties or fifties who had recovered from COVID-19. This rearrangement joins TRBV5-1 to TRBJ1-3; 8 bases line up with TRBD1. Material: PBMCs or T cells enriched from blood (not recorded which). The CDR3 DNA follows: TGCGCCAGCAGCTTTGGGACAGGCATTGGAAACACCATATATTTT. Protein: CASSFGTGIGNTIYF.